This entry features one TCR beta chain sequence. CDR1 and CDR2 (germline): SGHTA, FQGTGA. The V and J ends lost 5 bases and 6 bases, in that order; junction bases with no gene match: 10. The CDR3 has 14 residues. This sample is part of a study of blood T cell repertoires in COVID-19. Overall study context: Samples of COVID-19 (acute and convalescent) were obtained from the United States, Italy and Spain. Sources were T cells, B-cell-depleted T cells, or PBMCs; the material itself was cDNA or gDNA.

Participant age was 18 to 89 years, and participants resided in 20 to 30 US areas. This table comes from immunoSEQ multiplex PCR, and its TCRdb copy is limited to in-frame clones, with some not included. The sample yields a few hundred thousand clones, around 87% seen once. Sequencing input: PBMCs or T cells enriched from blood (not recorded which). This chain links TRBV7-3 with TRBJ2-7, with 7 bases fitting TRBD2. This TCR was sampled from a woman in her 50s who had recovered from COVID-19. CDR3 in amino acids: CASSPRRESPEQYF. CDR3 sequence (DNA): TGTGCCAGCAGCCCGAGGCGGGAGTCCCCCGAGCAGTACTTC.